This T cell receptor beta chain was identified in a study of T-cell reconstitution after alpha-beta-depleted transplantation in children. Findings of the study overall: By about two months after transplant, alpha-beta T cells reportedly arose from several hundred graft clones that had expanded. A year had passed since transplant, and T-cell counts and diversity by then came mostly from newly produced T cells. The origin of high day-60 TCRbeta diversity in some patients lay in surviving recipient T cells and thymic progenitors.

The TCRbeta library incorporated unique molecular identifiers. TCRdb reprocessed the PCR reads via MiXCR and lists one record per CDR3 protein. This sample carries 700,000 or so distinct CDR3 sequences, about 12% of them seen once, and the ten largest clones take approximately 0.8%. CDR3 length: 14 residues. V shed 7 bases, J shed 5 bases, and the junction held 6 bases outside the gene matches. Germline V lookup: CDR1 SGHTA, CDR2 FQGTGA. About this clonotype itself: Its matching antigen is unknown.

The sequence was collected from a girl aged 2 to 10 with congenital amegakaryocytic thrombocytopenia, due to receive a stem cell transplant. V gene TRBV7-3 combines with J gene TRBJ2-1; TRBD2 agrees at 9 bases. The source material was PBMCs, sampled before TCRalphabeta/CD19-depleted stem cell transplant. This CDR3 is CASTTSGFNNEQFF. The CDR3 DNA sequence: TGTGCCAGCACCACTAGCGGGTTTAACAATGAGCAGTTCTTC.